This T cell receptor beta chain was recorded in a study of control samples from healthy donors and cancer patients. The CDR3 runs to 12 residues. Trimming removed 4 bases from V and 3 bases from J, with 7 bases in between. Germline-derived CDR1 and CDR2 are LGHDT and YNNKEL (reference sequence). Data came from immunoSEQ multiplex PCR; TCRdb stores just in-frame clones and leaves some out. The sample records 170,000 or so clones, 85% to 95% being singletons. The sample comprised blood. The receptor was isolated from a man aged 18-30 years in good health. The chain recombines TRBV3-1 (or the pseudogene TRBV3-2) with TRBJ2-7; D not resolved. CDR3 nucleotides: TGTGCCAGCAGCCCGATGGGCTACGAGCAGTACTTC. Protein product: CASSPMGYEQYF.